This TCR beta chain was identified in a study of human T cells and chemical hapten exposure. Study-wide background: Cases of alopecia areata, totalis or universalis occurred in a predominantly female patient group. Study conclusions and caveats: The formation of large CDR3 similarity clusters by expanded TCRs significantly exceeded that of controls.

The CDR3 is made up of 15 amino acids. Deletions cut 8 bases from V and 1 base from J, with 17 bases between. TCRdb re-called the RACE reads through MiXCR, storing one row per CDR3 protein. The repertoire consists of about 110,000 distinct CDR3 sequences, with roughly 12% occurring once and the leading ten covering about 1.6%. About this clonotype itself: Its antigen is currently unknown.

Time point: pre-sensitization, week 0. As to treatment: therapeutic diphenylcyclopropenone sensitization with weekly scalp DPC. Investigators collected blood before applying each patch test. This sample comprised whole blood, obtained in connection with sensitization to the hapten diphenylcyclopropenone (DPC). This receptor was obtained from a woman in her forties or fifties with alopecia areata. Some clones in this sample may be carry-over from other donors' samples. V and J are TRBV12-3 or TRBV12-4 and TRBJ1-1; weak D call: TRBD1 (5 bases). The CDR3 region has the DNA TGTGCCAGCCGAGACGGGGGTTATCGGAACACTGAAGCTTTCTTT. This codes for CASRDGGYRNTEAFF.